The following is a TCR beta chain sequence with its context. TCRbeta library preparation incorporated unique molecular identifiers. TCRdb re-analysed the PCR reads in MiXCR, keeping a single row per CDR3 protein. The profile shows around 600,000 distinct CDR3 sequences, roughly 10% of them singletons. The data were taken from a study of T-cell reconstitution after alpha-beta-depleted transplantation in children. This CDR3 has 12 residues. Germline-derived CDR1 and CDR2 are ENHRY and SYGVKD. After removal of 8 bases from V and 3 bases from J, the junction contained 3 bases not matched to a gene. The receptor's source is a human donor who donated a stem cell graft to a child with acute myeloid leukemia. This sample comprised PBMCs from the stem cell graft donor, obtained from the stem cell graft. V is TRBV10-3 and J is TRBJ2-7; 8 nucleotides agree with TRBD2. CDR3 residues: CAIGGTSYEQYF. In nucleotides, the CDR3 is TGTGCCATCGGAGGGACTAGCTACGAGCAGTACTTC.